The source of this T cell receptor beta chain is a study of T cells in Graves' hyperthyroidism and ophthalmopathy. V lost 2 bases, J lost 5 bases, and 10 bases lay in between. The CDR3 sequence is 15 residues long. Looked up from germline, CDR1 is LNHDA and CDR2 is SQIVND (reference sequence). Regarding the study as a whole: In simple terms, a model built on 13 V-J features told ophthalmopathy apart from stable hyperthyroidism.

On this clonotype: As yet, its antigen is unknown.

The TCR beta CDR3 regions underwent amplification using RNA transcripts as the source. Carried out on the TCR CDR3, a first-round RT-PCR used the HTBI primer set. TCRdb used MiXCR to reprocess the multiplex PCR reads, holding one entry per CDR3 protein. The table lists under 350,000 distinct CDR3 sequences, 18% of them singletons. The TCR comes from a woman aged 50 to 60 with Graves' hyperthyroidism. Sequencing used blood. The gene calls are TRBV19 and TRBJ1-6; the D is unclear. The CDR3, as DNA: TGTGCCAGTAGTATACATGCGGCGGATAATTCACCCCTCCACTTT. It encodes CASSIHAADNSPLHF.